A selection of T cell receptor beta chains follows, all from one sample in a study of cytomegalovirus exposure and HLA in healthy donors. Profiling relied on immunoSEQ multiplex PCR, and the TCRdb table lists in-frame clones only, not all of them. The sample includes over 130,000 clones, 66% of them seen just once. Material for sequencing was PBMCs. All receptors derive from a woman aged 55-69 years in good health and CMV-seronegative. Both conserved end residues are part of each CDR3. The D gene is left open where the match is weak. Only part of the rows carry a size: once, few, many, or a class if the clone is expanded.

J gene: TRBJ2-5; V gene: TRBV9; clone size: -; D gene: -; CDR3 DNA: TGTGCCAGCAGCGGGACATCGGTGGAGACCCAGTACTTC; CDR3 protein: CASSGTSVETQYF
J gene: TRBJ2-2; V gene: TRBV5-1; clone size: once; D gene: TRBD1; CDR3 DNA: TGCGCCAGCAGCTTCGGGCAGGGGGACACCGGGGAGCTGTTTTTT; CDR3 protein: CASSFGQGDTGELFF
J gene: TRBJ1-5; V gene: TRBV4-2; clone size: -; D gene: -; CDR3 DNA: TGTGCCAGCAGCCCGACAGGCGGTGGTCAGCCCCAGCATTTT; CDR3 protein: CASSPTGGGQPQHF
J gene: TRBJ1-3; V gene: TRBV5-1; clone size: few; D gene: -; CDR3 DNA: TGCGCCAGCAGCTTCGGGGCTGGAAACACCATATATTTT; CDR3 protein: CASSFGAGNTIYF
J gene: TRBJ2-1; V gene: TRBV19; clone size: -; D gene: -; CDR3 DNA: TGTGCCAGTAGTTTGGGAGGCTCCTACAATGAGCAGTTCTTC; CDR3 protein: CASSLGGSYNEQFF
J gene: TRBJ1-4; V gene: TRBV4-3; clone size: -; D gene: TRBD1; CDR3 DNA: TGCGCCAGCAGCCTTGGACAGGGGGATGAAAAACTGTTTTTT; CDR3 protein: CASSLGQGDEKLFF
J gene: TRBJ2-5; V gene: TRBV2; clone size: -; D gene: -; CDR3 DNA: TGTGCCACCAGGGGAGGCGGGCCTAGAGAGACCCAGTACTTC; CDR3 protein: CATRGGGPRETQYF
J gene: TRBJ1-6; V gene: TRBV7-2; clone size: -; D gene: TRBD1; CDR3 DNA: TGTGCCAGCAGCCCCAAGGGACAGGGGGCAGCAGGGAATAATTCACCCCTCCACTTT; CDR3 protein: CASSPKGQGAAGNNSPLHF
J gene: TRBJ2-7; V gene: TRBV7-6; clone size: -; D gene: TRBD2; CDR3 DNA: TGTGCCAGCAGCTCCGGACTAGCGCTAATCGGCTCCGAGCAGTACTTC; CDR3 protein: CASSSGLALIGSEQYF
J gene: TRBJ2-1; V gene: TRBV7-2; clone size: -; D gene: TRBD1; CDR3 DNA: TGTGCCAGCAGCGCGGGGACAGGGTATGGCAATGAGCAGTTCTTC; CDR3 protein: CASSAGTGYGNEQFF
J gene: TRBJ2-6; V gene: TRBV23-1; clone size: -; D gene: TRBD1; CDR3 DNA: TGCGCCAGCAGTTCACAGGGGGAGGCCAACGTCCTGACTTTC; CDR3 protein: CASSSQGEANVLTF
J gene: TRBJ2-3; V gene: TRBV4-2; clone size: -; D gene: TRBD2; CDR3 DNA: TGTGCCAGCAGCCCTTTTAGCGGGAGGGGAGGTGATACGCAGTATTTT; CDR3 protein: CASSPFSGRGGDTQYF
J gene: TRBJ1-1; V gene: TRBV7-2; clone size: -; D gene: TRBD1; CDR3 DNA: TGTGCCAGCAGCTTAAGGACAGGGGCAGTGGCTTTCTTT; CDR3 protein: CASSLRTGAVAFF
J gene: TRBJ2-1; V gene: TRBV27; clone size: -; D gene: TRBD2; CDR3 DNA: TGTGCCAGCAGAACTTATATGAGGGAGGGCCAAGCCAATGAGCAGTTCTTC; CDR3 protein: CASRTYMREGQANEQFF
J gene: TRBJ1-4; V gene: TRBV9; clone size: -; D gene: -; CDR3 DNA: TGTGCCAGCAGCGCCCCTTTTCACTCCGCCTCCGGACTGAAGTCTACTAATGAAAAACTGTTTTTT; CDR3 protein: CASSAPFHSASGLKSTNEKLFF